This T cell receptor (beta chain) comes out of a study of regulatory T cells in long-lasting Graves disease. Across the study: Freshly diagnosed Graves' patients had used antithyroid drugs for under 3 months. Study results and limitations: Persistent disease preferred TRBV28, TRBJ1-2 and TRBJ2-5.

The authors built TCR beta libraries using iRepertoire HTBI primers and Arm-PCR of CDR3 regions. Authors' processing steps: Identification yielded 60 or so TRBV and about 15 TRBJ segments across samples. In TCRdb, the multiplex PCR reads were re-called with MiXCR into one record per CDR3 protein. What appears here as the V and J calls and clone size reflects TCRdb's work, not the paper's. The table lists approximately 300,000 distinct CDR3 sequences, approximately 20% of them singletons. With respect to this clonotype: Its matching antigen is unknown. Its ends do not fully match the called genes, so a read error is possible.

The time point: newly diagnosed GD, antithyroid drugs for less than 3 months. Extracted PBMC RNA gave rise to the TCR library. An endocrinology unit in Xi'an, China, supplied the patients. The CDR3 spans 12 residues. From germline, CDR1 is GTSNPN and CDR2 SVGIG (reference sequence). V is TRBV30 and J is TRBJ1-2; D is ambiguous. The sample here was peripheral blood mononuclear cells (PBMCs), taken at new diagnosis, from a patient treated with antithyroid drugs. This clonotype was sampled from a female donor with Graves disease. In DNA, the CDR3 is TGTGCCTCGATCGCGGAATGGCGTGGCTACAAATTC. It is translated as CASIAEWRGYKF.